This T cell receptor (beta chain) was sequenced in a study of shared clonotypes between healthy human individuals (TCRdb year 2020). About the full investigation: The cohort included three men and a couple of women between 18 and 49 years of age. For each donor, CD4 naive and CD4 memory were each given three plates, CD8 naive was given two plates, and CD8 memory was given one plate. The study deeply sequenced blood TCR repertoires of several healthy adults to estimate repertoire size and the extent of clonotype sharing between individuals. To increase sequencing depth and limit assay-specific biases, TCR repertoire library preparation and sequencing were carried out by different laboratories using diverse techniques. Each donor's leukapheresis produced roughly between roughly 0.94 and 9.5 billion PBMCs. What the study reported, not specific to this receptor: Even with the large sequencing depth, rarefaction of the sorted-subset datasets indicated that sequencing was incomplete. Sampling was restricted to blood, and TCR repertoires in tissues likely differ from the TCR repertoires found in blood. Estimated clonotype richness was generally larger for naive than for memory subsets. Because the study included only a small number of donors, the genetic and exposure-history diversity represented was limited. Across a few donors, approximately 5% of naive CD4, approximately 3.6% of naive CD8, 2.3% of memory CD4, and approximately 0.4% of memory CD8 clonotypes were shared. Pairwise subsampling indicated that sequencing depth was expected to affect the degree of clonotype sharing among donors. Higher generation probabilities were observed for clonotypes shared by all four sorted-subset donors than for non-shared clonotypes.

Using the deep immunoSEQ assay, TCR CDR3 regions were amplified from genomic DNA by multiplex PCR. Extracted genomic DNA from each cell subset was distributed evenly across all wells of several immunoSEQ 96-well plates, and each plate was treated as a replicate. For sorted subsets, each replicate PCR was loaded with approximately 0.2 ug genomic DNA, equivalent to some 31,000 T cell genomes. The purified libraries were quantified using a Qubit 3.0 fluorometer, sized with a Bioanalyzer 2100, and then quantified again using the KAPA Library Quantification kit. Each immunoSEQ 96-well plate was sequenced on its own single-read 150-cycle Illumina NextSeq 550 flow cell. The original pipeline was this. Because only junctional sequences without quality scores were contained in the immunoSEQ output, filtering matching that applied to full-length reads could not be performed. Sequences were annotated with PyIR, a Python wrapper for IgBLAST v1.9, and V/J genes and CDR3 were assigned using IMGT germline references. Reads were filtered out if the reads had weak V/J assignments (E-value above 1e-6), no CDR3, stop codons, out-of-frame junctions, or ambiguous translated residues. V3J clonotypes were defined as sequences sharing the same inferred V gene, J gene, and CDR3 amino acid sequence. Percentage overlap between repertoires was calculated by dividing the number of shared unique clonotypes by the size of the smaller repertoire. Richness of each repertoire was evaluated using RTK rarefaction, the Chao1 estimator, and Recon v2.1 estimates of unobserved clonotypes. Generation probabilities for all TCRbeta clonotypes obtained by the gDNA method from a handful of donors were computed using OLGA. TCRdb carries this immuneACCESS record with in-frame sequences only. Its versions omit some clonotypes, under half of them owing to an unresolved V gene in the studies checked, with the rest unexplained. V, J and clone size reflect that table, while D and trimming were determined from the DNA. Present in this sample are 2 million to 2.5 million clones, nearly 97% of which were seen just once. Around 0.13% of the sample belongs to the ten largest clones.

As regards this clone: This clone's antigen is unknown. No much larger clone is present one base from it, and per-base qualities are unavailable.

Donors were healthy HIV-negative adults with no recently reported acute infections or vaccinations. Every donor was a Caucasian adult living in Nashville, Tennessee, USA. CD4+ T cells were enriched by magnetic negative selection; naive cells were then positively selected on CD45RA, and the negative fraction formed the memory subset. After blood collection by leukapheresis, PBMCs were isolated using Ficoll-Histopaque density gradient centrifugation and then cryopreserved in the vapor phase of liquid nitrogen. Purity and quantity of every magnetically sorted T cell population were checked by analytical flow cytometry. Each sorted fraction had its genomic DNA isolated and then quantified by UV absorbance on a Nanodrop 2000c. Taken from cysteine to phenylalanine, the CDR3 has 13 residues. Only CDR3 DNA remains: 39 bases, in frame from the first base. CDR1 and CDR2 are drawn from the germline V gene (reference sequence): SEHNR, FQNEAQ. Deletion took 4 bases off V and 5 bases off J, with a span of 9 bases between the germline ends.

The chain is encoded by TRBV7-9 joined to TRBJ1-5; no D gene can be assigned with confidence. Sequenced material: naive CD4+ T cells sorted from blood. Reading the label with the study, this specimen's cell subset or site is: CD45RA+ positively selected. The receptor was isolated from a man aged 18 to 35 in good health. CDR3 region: CASSSSVDQPQHF. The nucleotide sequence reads TGTGCCAGCAGCTCGTCAGTCGATCAGCCCCAGCATTTT.